This TCR beta chain was captured in a study of CD8+ T cells in alopecia areata. The germline CDR1 and CDR2 sequences are MGHRA and YSYEKL. CDR3 length: 16 amino acids. Trimming stripped 3 bases from V and 4 bases from J, with 19 bases between. Extraction of RNA preceded its reverse transcription into cDNA, which served as the sequencing template. Produced via immunoSEQ multiplex PCR; TCRdb's table is partial and in-frame only. The profile shows 90,000 to 130,000 clones, approximately 54% of them singletons. This clone has a handful of counts. The treatment: oral pan-JAK inhibitor, 5-10 mg twice daily. The starting material was CD8+ T cells sorted from blood, obtained at week 24, from a patient treated with tofacitinib. V usage is TRBV4-1 and J usage is TRBJ2-7; D possibly uses TRBD1 or TRBD2 (6 bases each). The sequence came from a human donor with alopecia areata. CDR3 loop: CASSQPPGAGRYEQYF. CDR3 nucleotide sequence: TGCGCCAGCAGCCAGCCTCCAGGGGCAGGGAGGTACGAGCAGTACTTC.